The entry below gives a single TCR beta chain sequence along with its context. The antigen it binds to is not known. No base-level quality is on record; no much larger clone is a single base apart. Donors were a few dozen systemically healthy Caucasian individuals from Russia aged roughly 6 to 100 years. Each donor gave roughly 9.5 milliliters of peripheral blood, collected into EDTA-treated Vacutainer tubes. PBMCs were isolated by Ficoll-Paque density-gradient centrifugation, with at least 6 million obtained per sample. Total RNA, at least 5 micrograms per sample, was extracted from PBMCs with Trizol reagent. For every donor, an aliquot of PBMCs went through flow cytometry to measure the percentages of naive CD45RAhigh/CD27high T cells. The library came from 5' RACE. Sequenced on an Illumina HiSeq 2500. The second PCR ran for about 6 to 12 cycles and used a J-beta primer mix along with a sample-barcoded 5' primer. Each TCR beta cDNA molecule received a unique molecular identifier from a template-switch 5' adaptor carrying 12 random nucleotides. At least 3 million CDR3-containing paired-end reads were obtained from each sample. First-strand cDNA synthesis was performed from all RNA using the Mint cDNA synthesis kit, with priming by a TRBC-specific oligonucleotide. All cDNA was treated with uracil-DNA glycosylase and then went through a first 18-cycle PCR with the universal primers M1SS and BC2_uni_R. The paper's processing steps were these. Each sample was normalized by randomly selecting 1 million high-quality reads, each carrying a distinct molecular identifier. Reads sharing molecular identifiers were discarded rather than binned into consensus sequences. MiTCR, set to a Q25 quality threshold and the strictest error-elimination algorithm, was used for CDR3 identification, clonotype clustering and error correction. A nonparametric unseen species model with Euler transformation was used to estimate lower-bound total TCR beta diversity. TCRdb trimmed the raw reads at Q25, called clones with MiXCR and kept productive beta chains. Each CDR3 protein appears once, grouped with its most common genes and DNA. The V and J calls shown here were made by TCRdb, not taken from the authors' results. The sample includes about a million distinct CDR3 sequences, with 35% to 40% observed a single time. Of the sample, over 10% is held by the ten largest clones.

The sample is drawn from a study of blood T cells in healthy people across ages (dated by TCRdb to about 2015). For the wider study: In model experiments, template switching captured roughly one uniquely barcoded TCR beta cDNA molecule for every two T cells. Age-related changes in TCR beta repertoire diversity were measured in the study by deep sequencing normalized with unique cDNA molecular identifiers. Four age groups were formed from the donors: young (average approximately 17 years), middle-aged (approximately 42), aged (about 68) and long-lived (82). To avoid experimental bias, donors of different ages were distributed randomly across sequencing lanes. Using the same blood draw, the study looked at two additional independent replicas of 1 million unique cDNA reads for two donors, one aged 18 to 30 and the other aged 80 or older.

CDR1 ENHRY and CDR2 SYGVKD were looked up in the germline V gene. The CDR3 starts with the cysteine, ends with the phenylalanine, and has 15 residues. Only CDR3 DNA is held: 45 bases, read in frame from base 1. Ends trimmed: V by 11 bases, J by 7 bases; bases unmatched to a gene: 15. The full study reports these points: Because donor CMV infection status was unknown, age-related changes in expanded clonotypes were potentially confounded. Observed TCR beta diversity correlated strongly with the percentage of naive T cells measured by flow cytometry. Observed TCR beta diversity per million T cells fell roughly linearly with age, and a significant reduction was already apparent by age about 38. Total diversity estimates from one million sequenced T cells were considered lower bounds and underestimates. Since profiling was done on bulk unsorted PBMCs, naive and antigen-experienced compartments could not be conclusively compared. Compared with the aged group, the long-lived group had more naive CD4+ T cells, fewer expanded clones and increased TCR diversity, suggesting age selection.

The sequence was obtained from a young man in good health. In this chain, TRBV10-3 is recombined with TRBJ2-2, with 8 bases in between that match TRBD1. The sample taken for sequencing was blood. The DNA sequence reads TGTGCCGCCTCGTTCGGACAGGGCTCAGGCGGGGAGCTGTTTTTT. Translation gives CAASFGQGSGGELFF.